This TCR beta chain was sequenced in a study of CD8+ T cells in alopecia areata. Study details: Treatment comprised oral tofacitinib, 5 to 10 mg twice daily, in treated patients. General study results and limits: Lesional scalp, notably in alopecia totalis/universalis, had clonality above that of normal scalp. Within the top 100, expanded CD8+ clones significantly decreased with tofacitinib, as did scalp clonality.

Reverse transcribed after extraction, RNA yielded cDNA as the sequencing template. The method was immunoSEQ multiplex PCR; TCRdb's version includes in-frame clones alone and lacks a portion of them. Seen here are roughly 200,000 clones, approximately 40% observed once, and the top ten hold 2% to 3%. Germline V gene sequence: CDR1 MDHEN, CDR2 SYDVKM. There are 12 residues in the CDR3. V was trimmed by 4 bases and J by 4 bases, leaving 2 bases between them. Treatment indicated: oral pan-JAK inhibitor, 5-10 mg twice daily. The study team obtained lesional scalp punch biopsies and peripheral blood from alopecia areata patients. This clone was detected many times. The antigen is not known. Other DNA sequences in the sample encode the same CDR3.

The J gene is TRBJ2-6, the V gene TRBV28; D not certain. Sequencing was performed on CD4+ T cells sorted from blood, taken at roughly week 36, from a patient treated with tofacitinib. This sequence originates from a human donor with alopecia areata. CDR3 residues: CASSSGANVLTF. The CDR3 DNA is TGTGCCAGCAGTTCGGGGGCCAACGTCCTGACTTTC.